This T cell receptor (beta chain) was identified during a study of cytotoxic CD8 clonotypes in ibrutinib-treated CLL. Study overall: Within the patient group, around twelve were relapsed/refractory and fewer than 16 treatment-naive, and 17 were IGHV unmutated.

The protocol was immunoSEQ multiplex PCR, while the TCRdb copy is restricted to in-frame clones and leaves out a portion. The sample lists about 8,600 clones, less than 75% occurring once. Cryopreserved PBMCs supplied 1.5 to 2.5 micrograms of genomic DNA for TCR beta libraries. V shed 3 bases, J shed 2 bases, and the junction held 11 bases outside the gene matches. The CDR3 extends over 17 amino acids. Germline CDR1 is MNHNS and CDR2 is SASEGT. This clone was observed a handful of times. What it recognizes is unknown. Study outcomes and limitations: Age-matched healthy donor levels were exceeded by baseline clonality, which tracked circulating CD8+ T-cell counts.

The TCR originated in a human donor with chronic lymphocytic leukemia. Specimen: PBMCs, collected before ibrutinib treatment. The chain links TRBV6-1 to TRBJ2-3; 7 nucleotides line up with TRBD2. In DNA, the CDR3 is TGTGCCAGCAGTGACCCTATGACTAGCCTTTCCACAGATACGCAGTATTTT. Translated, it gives CASSDPMTSLSTDTQYF.